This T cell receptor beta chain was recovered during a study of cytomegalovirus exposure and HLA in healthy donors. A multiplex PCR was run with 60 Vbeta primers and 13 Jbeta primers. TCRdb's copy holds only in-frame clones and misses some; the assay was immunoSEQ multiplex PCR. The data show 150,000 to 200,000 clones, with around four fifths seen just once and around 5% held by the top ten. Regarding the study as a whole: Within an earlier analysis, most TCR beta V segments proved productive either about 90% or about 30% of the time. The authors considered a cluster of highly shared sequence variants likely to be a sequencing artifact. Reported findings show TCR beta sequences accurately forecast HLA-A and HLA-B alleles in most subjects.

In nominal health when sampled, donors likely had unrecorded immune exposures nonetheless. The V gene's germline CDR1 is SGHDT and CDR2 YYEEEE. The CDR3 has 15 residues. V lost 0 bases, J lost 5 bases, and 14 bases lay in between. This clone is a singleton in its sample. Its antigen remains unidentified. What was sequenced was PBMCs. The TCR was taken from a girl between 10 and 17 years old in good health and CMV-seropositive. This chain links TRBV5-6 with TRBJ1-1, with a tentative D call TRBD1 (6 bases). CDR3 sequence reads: CASSLGGGTGTEAFF. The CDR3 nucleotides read TGTGCCAGCAGCTTGGGAGGGGGTACAGGTACTGAAGCTTTCTTT.